The 16 T cell receptor beta chains presented below share a single source sample, sequenced in a study of Ad26.COV2.S vaccination and SARS-CoV-2 variants. The data were produced by immunoSEQ multiplex PCR, yet TCRdb's version contains in-frame clones alone and is incomplete. The sample consists of roughly 460,000 clones, about nine tenths of them appearing once. The treatment denotes: around 19 received Ad26.COV2.S at low or high dose, single or two shots; about five received placebo; per-sample allocation not given. At day 63 after the first vaccine or placebo injection, samples were drawn. The sample consisted of peripheral blood, taken in a trial of Ad26.COV2.S vaccine versus placebo. The source of these receptors is a person aged 18-65 years who received the Ad26.COV2.S COVID-19 vaccine or a placebo.

Points on this clone: This CDR3 is also generated by other DNA sequences in the sample. The chain links TRBV5-4 to TRBJ2-3; no definite D call. Looked up from germline, CDR1 is SGHNT and CDR2 is YYREEE (reference sequence). Trimming took off 0 bases at V and 0 bases at J, with 2 bases between the two ends. The CDR3 loop spans 13 amino acids. The CDR3 nucleotides read TGTGCCAGCAGCTTGGGCAGCACAGATACGCAGTATTTT. The encoded protein is CASSLGSTDTQYF.

The chain links TRBV7-9 to TRBJ1-1; a possible D gene is TRBD1 (5 bases). Trimming shortened V by 5 bases and J by 1 base, and 11 bases separated the two germline ends. This CDR3 is 14 amino acids long. Per the germline V gene, CDR1 is SEHNR and CDR2 is FQNEAQ (reference sequence). In nucleotides, the CDR3 is TGTGCCAGCAGCCGGACATTGGGGAACACTGAAGCTTTCTTT. It yields the protein CASSRTLGNTEAFF.

This chain connects TRBV9 to TRBJ2-7; D assignment may be TRBD1 or TRBD2 (5 bases each). CDR3 length equals 14 residues. Germline CDR1 and CDR2: SGDLS and YYNGEE. V lost 0 bases to trimming and J lost 2 bases, with 9 bases between them. The CDR3: CASSVDGATYEQYF. The CDR3 bases are TGTGCCAGCAGCGTAGACGGGGCCACCTACGAGCAGTACTTC.

This CDR3 reads CASSRLGKQASHEQYF. The CDR3 region has the DNA TGTGCCAGCAGCCGACTAGGCAAACAGGCATCCCACGAGCAGTACTTC. This sequence joins TRBV14 and TRBJ2-7; a weak D match, TRBD2 (6 bases). Germline V lookup: CDR1 SGHDN, CDR2 FVKESK. The CDR3 length is 16 residues. V was cut by 4 bases and J by 5 bases, with 21 bases left in between.

CDR3: CASSEKWGGYTF. For the CDR3, the DNA is TGTGCCAGCAGCGAGAAATGGGGTGGCTACACCTTC. The chain couples TRBV9 to TRBJ1-2; the D is unclear. Germline V gene lookup returns CDR1 SGDLS and CDR2 YYNGEE. This CDR3 is 12 amino acids long. Trimming pared 3 bases from V and 7 bases from J, leaving 10 bases between.

The CDR3 DNA follows: TGTGCCAGCAGTGGTCTAGCGGGGGTCACAGATACGCAGTATTTT. Residues: CASSGLAGVTDTQYF. The rearrangement uses TRBV6-2 or TRBV6-3 and TRBJ2-3; 10 nucleotides match TRBD2. The V gene end was trimmed by 5 bases and the J gene end by 2 bases; junction bases not matched to a gene: 4. CDR1 and CDR2 (germline): MNHEY, SVGEGT. The CDR3 covers 15 residues.

J is TRBJ2-7 and V is TRBV6-5, with 8 nucleotides matching TRBD1. This CDR3 region has 12 residues. Trimming at V came to 8 bases and at J to 7 bases, leaving 7 bases not matched to a gene. Germline assignment: CDR1 MNHEY and CDR2 SVGAGI. The CDR3 coding sequence is TGTGCCAGCCGCCAGGGGGCGCGGGAGCAGTACTTC. It translates to CASRQGAREQYF.

The V call is TRBV2, the J call TRBJ1-2; tentatively, D is TRBD1 (6 bases). Trimming cost V 5 bases and J 4 bases, with 17 bases left between them. Germline CDR1 and CDR2: SNHLY and FYNNEI. This CDR3 region has 15 residues. CDR3 DNA sequence: TGTGCCAGCAGTCCCGACGGACAGAACACCTATGGCTACACCTTC. This codes for CASSPDGQNTYGYTF.

The CDR3 DNA reads as TGCGCCAGCAGCTTGGCCGGGGAACGGAGCTCTGGAAACACCATATATTTT. This codes for CASSLAGERSSGNTIYF. The rearrangement joins TRBV5-1 to TRBJ1-3, with D unresolved. The CDR3 spans 17 residues. V was clipped by 0 bases and J by 0 bases, with 13 bases between them. In germline, CDR1 is SGHRS, CDR2 YFSETQ.

As concerns this clone: Other nucleotide sequences from this sample produce the same CDR3. The chain uses TRBV6-5 and TRBJ1-2, with TRBD1 as a possible D gene (5 bases). Trimming shortened V by 6 bases and J by 3 bases, and 11 bases separated the two germline ends. Germline V gene sequence: CDR1 MNHEY, CDR2 SVGAGI. The CDR3 runs to 13 residues. CDR3 DNA: TGTGCCAGCAGGTCCGGGACGGACTATGGCTACACCTTC. Its protein product is CASRSGTDYGYTF.

This clone has a handful of counts. The chain links TRBV11-1 to TRBJ1-6, with D unclear. Looked up from germline, CDR1 is SGHAT and CDR2 is FQDESV (reference sequence). The CDR3 spans 13 residues. Deletions cut 1 base from V and 8 bases from J, with 6 bases between. This chain's CDR3 is CASSLEAYSPLHF. For the CDR3, the DNA is TGTGCCAGCAGCTTAGAAGCGTATTCACCCCTCCACTTT.

This chain joins TRBV5-1 and TRBJ2-3; no definite D call. V dropped 0 bases and J dropped 4 bases, with 6 bases sitting between them. The CDR3 covers 13 residues. CDR1 and CDR2 (germline): SGHRS, YFSETQ. This chain's CDR3 is CASSLDAADTQYF. The CDR3 DNA sequence: TGCGCCAGCAGCTTGGACGCGGCAGATACGCAGTATTTT.

V and J are TRBV20-1 and TRBJ2-5; D ambiguous. The V end was cut by 3 bases, the J end by 6 bases, with 14 bases between. The V gene's germline CDR1 is DFQATT and CDR2 SNEGSKA (reference sequence). The CDR3 runs 13 residues. The CDR3 coding sequence is TGCAGTGCTAGTATCCTCCAGTCCCAGACCCAGTACTTC. Translating it yields CSASILQSQTQYF.

The table lists this clone with a count of one. V is TRBV19 and J is TRBJ2-1, with D possibly matching TRBD1 (5 bases). The length of the CDR3 is 15 residues. The germline CDR1 and CDR2 sequences are LNHDA and SQIVND (reference sequence). Trimming shortened V by 3 bases and J by 0 bases, and 9 bases separated the two germline ends. In nucleotides, the CDR3 is TGTGCCAGTAGTATTCAAGGGGTCTCCTACAATGAGCAGTTCTTC. As protein: CASSIQGVSYNEQFF.

The rearrangement uses TRBV29-1 and TRBJ1-1; D remains unclear. The CDR3 is made up of 12 amino acids. Per the germline V gene, CDR1 is SQVTM and CDR2 is ANQGSEA. Trimming removed 6 bases from V and 4 bases from J, with 12 bases in between. The CDR3 coding sequence is TGCAGCGTCCTAGATCGAGCCACTGAAGCTTTCTTT. Protein product: CSVLDRATEAFF.

This sequence joins TRBV19 and TRBJ2-7; 8 bases map to TRBD1. This CDR3 contains 13 residues. Germline assignment: CDR1 LNHDA and CDR2 SQIVND (reference sequence). The V and J ends lost 5 bases and 2 bases, in that order; junction bases with no gene match: 2. The CDR3 protein is CASSWGQAYEQYF. The CDR3 region has the DNA TGTGCCAGTAGTTGGGGACAGGCCTACGAGCAGTACTTC.